This TCR beta chain was documented in a study of T cell responses to AZD1222 COVID-19 vaccine. Whole-study results and caveats: Seropositivity was recorded at baseline in only 6 or 7 AZD1222 recipients. Sampling captured repertoires only after the peak T cell response. Targeting of unmutated variant regions was reportedly seen in nearly half of spike-specific TCRs. White British people made up most donors, females outnumbered males, and clonal diversity was possibly underestimated.

Remarks on this clone: Its matching antigen is unknown.

TCRdb's copy holds only in-frame clones and misses some; the assay was immunoSEQ multiplex PCR. The sample consists of 50,000 to 65,000 clones, around 81% of them appearing once. This CDR3 region has 12 residues. CDR1 is MDHEN, CDR2 SYDVKM, per germline. V gave up 8 bases and J gave up 3 bases, with 11 bases separating them. The receptor was isolated from an adult who received the AZD1222 COVID-19 vaccine. The V call is TRBV28, the J call TRBJ2-7; TRBD1 might be the D (5 bases). This specimen consisted of peripheral blood, obtained 28 days after the second AZD1222 dose. Here the CDR3 reads CASGIRGYEQYF. The CDR3 coding sequence is TGTGCCAGCGGGATAAGGGGCTACGAGCAGTACTTC.